These 4 T cell receptor beta chains were sequenced from one sample in a study of blood T cell repertoires in COVID-19. The assay was immunoSEQ multiplex PCR, and TCRdb's table has in-frame clones only and misses some. The data contain approximately 250,000 clones, roughly four fifths of them singletons. The sequenced sample consisted of PBMCs or T cells enriched from blood (not recorded which). The receptors here all came from a man under 40 with acute COVID-19.

This chain connects TRBV19 to TRBJ2-6, with 11 bases lining up with TRBD1. Germline values: CDR1 LNHDA, CDR2 SQIVND (reference sequence). The ends lost 0 bases at V and 1 base at J; junction bases unmatched: 2. This CDR3 is built from 18 residues. CDR3 bases: TGTGCCAGTAGTATAGAAGGACAGGGGGCTTCTGGGGCCAACGTCCTGACTTTC. This encodes CASSIEGQGASGANVLTF.

The J gene is TRBJ2-2, the V gene TRBV19; 8 bases match TRBD1. The germline gives CDR1 LNHDA, CDR2 SQIVND (reference sequence). The CDR3 is made up of 15 amino acids. V lost 1 base and J lost 7; bases outside the gene matches: 5. The CDR3 sequence: CASSIAQGASGELFF. The CDR3 DNA reads as TGTGCCAGTAGTATAGCGCAGGGGGCGAGCGGGGAGCTGTTTTTT.

As for this clone: Additional DNA sequences in this sample encode the identical CDR3. The V and J genes are TRBV4-3 and TRBJ1-1, with D possibly being TRBD1 (6 bases). This CDR3 has 14 amino acids. The germline V gene has CDR1 LGHNA and CDR2 YSLEER. Trimming stripped 0 bases from V and 4 bases from J, with 9 bases between. In nucleotides, the CDR3 is TGCGCCAGCAGCCAAGATAGGGGGAGCACTGAAGCTTTCTTT. Translated, it gives CASSQDRGSTEAFF.

This clone was counted a single time. The V call is TRBV30, the J call TRBJ2-3, with 8 bases lining up with TRBD2. This CDR3 region has 15 residues. V lost 0 bases to trimming and J lost 6 bases; unmatched junction nucleotides: 8. In germline, CDR1 is GTSNPN, CDR2 SVGIG (reference sequence). The CDR3 DNA follows: TGTGCCTGGAGTGTAGGGAGCGGGAGAGTGGATACGCAGTATTTT. This codes for CAWSVGSGRVDTQYF.